Listed here is a single TCR beta chain. The sample belongs to a study of T cell changes during pregnancy in multiple sclerosis. Trimming stripped 4 bases from V and 3 bases from J, with 13 bases between. The CDR3 contains 14 residues. Per the germline V gene, CDR1 is MNHNY and CDR2 is SVGAGI (reference sequence). Only in-frame clones appear in the TCRdb table, and some are missing; sequencing was by immunoSEQ multiplex PCR. The table includes about 40,000 clones, roughly nine tenths detected once. The V gene is TRBV6-6, the J gene TRBJ2-7; D might be TRBD1 (5 bases). This receptor was identified in a female donor with multiple sclerosis, enrolled in a pregnancy study. The sample was CD4+ T cells from peripheral blood mononuclear cells, taken in the first trimester of pregnancy. CDR3 bases: TGTGCCAGCAGTTTGAGGATTAGGGGCTACGAGCAGTACTTC. It is translated as CASSLRIRGYEQYF.